The 16 T cell receptor beta chains below were found in one sample sequenced in a study of T cells in women clearing cervical HPV infection. Using immunoSEQ multiplex PCR, the repertoire was profiled, and TCRdb retains in-frame clones only, with some absent. The sample table includes roughly 45,000 clones. The sample consisted of blood buffy coat. The receptors were gathered from a woman aged 18 to 75 with a cervical HPV16 infection that either progressed to CIN3+ or cleared (not recorded which).

A word on this clone: Read data end 3 residues before the CDR3 end; the end is taken from the germline J gene. Other DNA sequences within the sample encode an identical CDR3. The chain is built from TRBV18 and TRBJ1-2, with TRBD1 matching over 10 bases. Germline lookup yields CDR1 KGHSH and CDR2 LQKENI. Unmatched junction bases numbered 13, after V lost 6 bases and J lost 3 bases. The CDR3 has 17 amino acids. The part of the CDR3 DNA that was read is TGTGCCAGCTCGGCCGGGACAGGGGATATTACTTACTATGGC. Its translation is CASSAGTGDITYYG. The complete CDR3 sequence is CASSAGTGDITYYGYTF.

To note about this clone: Sequencing ends 3 residues short of the CDR3 end; the germline J gene provides the rest. The chain recombines TRBV6-1 with TRBJ1-2; 7 bases align to TRBD1. The CDR3 contains 15 residues. The V segment lost 0 bases and the J segment 4 bases; nucleotides outside the gene matches: 5. From germline, CDR1 is MNHNS and CDR2 SASEGT. This CDR3 reads CASSEARTGFYGYTF. The CDR3 bases that were read are TGTGCCAGCAGTGAAGCTCGGACAGGATTCTATGGC.

Concerning this clone: The sequence runs out 3 residues before the end of the CDR3; the remainder is reconstructed from the germline J gene. This chain links TRBV20-1 with TRBJ1-4; TRBD1 is a possible D gene (6 bases). Germline values: CDR1 DFQATT, CDR2 SNEGSKA (reference sequence). Trimming took 6 bases from V and 8 from J, leaving 22 bases between them. This CDR3 has 15 residues. CDR3 protein: CSAPARGGGGEKLFF. The part of the CDR3 DNA that was read is TGCAGTGCCCCCGCCCGGGGGGGAGGGGGAGAAAAA.

In regard to this clone: The sequence runs out 3 residues before the end of the CDR3; the remainder is reconstructed from the germline J gene. V gene TRBV5-1 combines with J gene TRBJ2-1, with D maybe TRBD1 (5 bases). CDR3 length: 16 amino acids. The ends were cut back, 9 bases at V and 0 bases at J, with 19 bases in the middle. CDR1 and CDR2 from the germline V gene are SGHRS and YFSETQ. Partial CDR3 DNA: TGCGCCAACATAGGGGTGGCCCTTAGCTCCTACAATGAG. Protein product: CANIGVALSSYNE. The full CDR3 sequence reads CANIGVALSSYNEQFF.

As regards this clone: A junction end diverges from the germline sequence, so it may reflect a read error. The sample carries other DNA sequences with the same CDR3. The DNA read from the CDR3 is TGTGCCAGTACCGTTCGGGGGGCAGGTTCTGGAAACACG. This sequence encodes CASTVRGAGSGNT. The whole CDR3 reads CASTVRGAGSGNTIYF. The rearrangement joins TRBV19 to TRBJ1-3; TRBD1 might be the D (6 bases). The CDR3 extends 3 residues past the end of the read, so its final part is completed from the germline J gene. The CDR3 runs 16 residues. In germline, CDR1 is LNHDA, CDR2 SQIVND (reference sequence).

As regards this clone: The CDR3 is cut off 3 residues early in the read; its end comes from the germline J gene. The V call is TRBV19, the J call TRBJ1-4; maybe TRBD1 (5 bases). Looked up from germline, CDR1 is LNHDA and CDR2 is SQIVND (reference sequence). There are 16 residues in the CDR3. The CDR3 loop is CASSMGTSSGANVLFF. CDR3 DNA (partial): TGTGCCAGTAGTATGGGCACTTCCTCTGGGGCCAACGTA.

Turning to this clone: The CDR3 end falls 3 residues outside the read, so it is completed with the germline J gene. The V gene is TRBV4-1, the J gene TRBJ1-4; tentative D call: TRBD1 (5 bases). From germline, CDR1 is MGHRA and CDR2 YSYEKL. Trimming pared 3 bases from V and 8 bases from J, leaving 19 bases between. CDR3 length equals 16 residues. CDR3 DNA (partial): TGCGCCAGCAGCCATCCCCTCGTGGGGCCCAAAGAAAAA. Its translation: CASSHPLVGPKEK. The entire CDR3 protein reads CASSHPLVGPKEKLFF.

A word on this clone: Read coverage stops 3 residues before the CDR3 terminus; the germline J gene supplies the remainder. The chain employs TRBV5-6 and TRBJ2-5, with 11 nucleotides matching TRBD1. CDR3 length: 14 residues. The V segment lost 4 bases and the J segment 5 bases; nucleotides outside the gene matches: 4. CDR1 is SGHDT and CDR2 is YYEEEE in the germline V gene. CDR3 amino acids: CASSTRDRGETQYF. Partial CDR3 DNA: TGTGCCAGCAGCACCCGGGACAGGGGGGAGACC.

Points on this clone: The read stops 3 residues short of the end of the CDR3; the missing end is completed from the germline J gene. The chain uses TRBV2 and TRBJ2-2, with a tentative D call TRBD1 (7 bases). The V gene lost 3 bases and the J gene lost 5 bases, with 13 bases spanning the gap. The CDR3 consists of 15 residues. CDR1 is SNHLY, CDR2 FYNNEI, per germline. The covered CDR3 bases are TGTGCCAGCAGTGAGAGGACAGGAGGGACCGGGGAG. Amino acid sequence: CASSERTGGTGE. The full CDR3 protein reads CASSERTGGTGELFF.

Concerning this clone itself: The read falls 3 residues short of the CDR3 end, and the missing part is taken from the germline J gene. The V and J genes are TRBV12-3 or TRBV12-4 and TRBJ2-3; the match to TRBD1 covers 9 bases. Losses at the gene ends were 6 bases for V and 4 bases for J; bases not matched to a gene: 5. The CDR3 extends over 14 amino acids. The CDR3 sequence is CASSGTGSADTQYF. CDR3 DNA (partial): TGTGCCAGCAGCGGGACAGGGAGCGCAGATACG.

With regard to this clone: Read sequence stops 3 residues before the CDR3 end, and the germline J gene provides the missing end. V gene TRBV6-2 or TRBV6-3 combines with J gene TRBJ1-1; 7 nucleotides agree with TRBD1. The CDR3 spans 14 residues. From germline, CDR1 is MNHEY and CDR2 SVGEGT. The ends lost 2 bases at V and 6 bases at J; junction bases unmatched: 6. CDR3 DNA, as far as it was read: TGTGCCAGCAGTTACAGGGGGCGGGTCTCTGAA. Amino acid sequence: CASSYRGRVSE. Given in full, the CDR3 is CASSYRGRVSEAFF.

Points on this clone: The DNA ends 3 residues before the CDR3 does, and the rest of the CDR3 is filled in from the germline J gene. The chain couples TRBV28 to TRBJ1-1, with D perhaps matching TRBD1 (5 bases). From germline, CDR1 is MDHEN and CDR2 SYDVKM. This CDR3 spans 15 amino acids. The V gene lost 3 bases and the J gene lost 5 bases, with 16 bases spanning the gap. The CDR3 DNA, read in part, is TGTGCCAGCAGTTTTGGATCTCGGGACTATACTGAA. Amino acids: CASSFGSRDYTE. In full, the CDR3 reads CASSFGSRDYTEAFF.

With regard to this clone: Read sequence stops 3 residues before the CDR3 end, and the germline J gene provides the missing end. The rearrangement uses TRBV19 and TRBJ2-3; 9 nucleotides line up with TRBD2. Germline values: CDR1 LNHDA, CDR2 SQIVND (reference sequence). J lost 6 bases, V lost 4 bases, and 5 bases had no gene match. The CDR3 has 14 amino acids. The CDR3 bases that were read are TGTGCCAGTAGTAGAAGCGGGGGGTTCGATACG. It encodes CASSRSGGFDT. The whole CDR3 sequence reads CASSRSGGFDTQYF.

On this clone itself: The missing CDR3 end, 3 residues past where the read stops, is filled in from the germline J gene. The chain is built from TRBV28 and TRBJ2-7, with TRBD2 matching over 8 bases. The CDR3 has 15 residues. CDR1 and CDR2 (germline): MDHEN, SYDVKM. V shed 5 bases, J shed 5 bases, and the junction held 11 bases outside the gene matches. The covered CDR3 bases are TGTGCCAGCAGTGAAGCCGGGACTAGTATTCACGAG. This codes for CASSEAGTSIHE. Given in full, the CDR3 is CASSEAGTSIHEQYF.

Notes on this clone: The read falls 3 residues short of the CDR3 end, and the missing part is taken from the germline J gene. The rearrangement links TRBV6-2 or TRBV6-3 to TRBJ2-7, with D possibly being TRBD1 (6 bases). The CDR3 extends over 13 amino acids. Germline CDR1 reads MNHEY; CDR2 reads SVGEGT. Trimming removed 6 bases from V and 5 bases from J, with 14 bases in between. The sequenced CDR3 bases are TGTGCCAGCAGCCTAAGGCAGGGGCACGAG. It translates to CASSLRQGHE. The entire CDR3 protein reads CASSLRQGHEQYF.

A remark on this clone: The DNA ends 3 residues before the CDR3 does, and the rest of the CDR3 is filled in from the germline J gene. The rearrangement uses TRBV20-1 and TRBJ2-2; D call uncertain. The V and J ends lost 5 bases and 1 base respectively, with 8 bases between them. Germline V gives CDR1 DFQATT, CDR2 SNEGSKA (reference sequence). The CDR3 is 13 residues long. Here the CDR3 reads CSAFPGNTGELFF. The DNA read from the CDR3 is TGCAGTGCTTTCCCAGGGAACACCGGGGAG.